These T cell receptor beta chains were read from a single sample in a study of vaccination effects on CD4 cells after COVID-19. Profiled with immunoSEQ multiplex PCR; TCRdb holds only in-frame clones, not every one. This table holds more than 45,000 clones, roughly 80% found once. No antigen has been identified for these receptors. The material sequenced was CD4+ T cells from PBMCs cultured without peptide, taken before COVID-19 vaccination. Receptors originate from a human donor who received a COVID-19 vaccine. Both conserved end residues are part of each CDR3. The D gene is left open where the match is weak. The size of a clone is reported for some rows only, either as once, few or many, or as a class for expanded clones.

v_call: TRBV14; d_call: TRBD1; clone_size: .; j_call: TRBJ2-2; cdr3_nt: TGTGCCAGCAGCTCACGTGGGACAGGGGACACCGGGGAGCTGTTTTTT; cdr3_aa: CASSSRGTGDTGELFF
v_call: TRBV19; d_call: TRBD2; clone_size: .; j_call: TRBJ2-3; cdr3_nt: TGTGCCAGTAGTCCGACTAGCGGGGGGGCCGGTACGCAGTATTTT; cdr3_aa: CASSPTSGGAGTQYF
v_call: TRBV28; d_call: .; clone_size: .; j_call: TRBJ1-5; cdr3_nt: TGTGCCAGCAGTCCTTATATGCTTAGCAATCAGCCCCAGCATTTT; cdr3_aa: CASSPYMLSNQPQHF
v_call: TRBV18; d_call: .; clone_size: .; j_call: TRBJ2-2; cdr3_nt: TGTGCCAGCTCACCTTCGCTTCAGAACACCGGGGAGCTGTTTTTT; cdr3_aa: CASSPSLQNTGELFF
v_call: TRBV24-1; d_call: TRBD1; clone_size: .; j_call: TRBJ2-5; cdr3_nt: TGTGCCACCAGTGATACACAGGGGGCTGGGGAGACCCAGTACTTC; cdr3_aa: CATSDTQGAGETQYF
v_call: TRBV7-7; d_call: TRBD1; clone_size: .; j_call: TRBJ2-3; cdr3_nt: TGTGCCAGCAGCAAAACAGGGGGTGAATGGGATACGCAGTATTTT; cdr3_aa: CASSKTGGEWDTQYF
v_call: TRBV5-1; d_call: TRBD1; clone_size: few; j_call: TRBJ2-2; cdr3_nt: TGCGCCAGCAGCTCACAGGGGGCGGACACCGGGGAGCTGTTTTTT; cdr3_aa: CASSSQGADTGELFF
v_call: TRBV5-1; d_call: .; clone_size: once; j_call: TRBJ2-1; cdr3_nt: TGCGCCAGCAGCTCGCAGCTTAGCTCCTACAATGAGCAGTTCTTC; cdr3_aa: CASSSQLSSYNEQFF
v_call: TRBV18; d_call: TRBD1; clone_size: .; j_call: TRBJ1-2; cdr3_nt: TGTGCCAGCTCACTACGGACAGGGATAAACTATGGCTACACCTTC; cdr3_aa: CASSLRTGINYGYTF
v_call: TRBV2; d_call: .; clone_size: .; j_call: TRBJ1-1; cdr3_nt: TGTGCCAGCAGTGAAAACCCACGCACTGAAGCTTTCTTT; cdr3_aa: CASSENPRTEAFF
v_call: TRBV29-1; d_call: TRBD2; clone_size: .; j_call: TRBJ2-5; cdr3_nt: TGCAGCGTTGATTCCGGGACTAGCGGGGTCTTGAGAGAGACCCAGTACTTC; cdr3_aa: CSVDSGTSGVLRETQYF
v_call: TRBV11-3; d_call: TRBD2; clone_size: .; j_call: TRBJ2-5; cdr3_nt: TGTGCCAGCAGCCGGGGGTCGATAGCGGGGATCCAAGAGACCCAGTACTTC; cdr3_aa: CASSRGSIAGIQETQYF
v_call: TRBV6-5; d_call: .; clone_size: .; j_call: TRBJ1-1; cdr3_nt: TGTGCCAGCAACTCGTGGAAGAACACTGAAGCTTTCTTT; cdr3_aa: CASNSWKNTEAFF
v_call: TRBV7-2; d_call: TRBD1; clone_size: .; j_call: TRBJ1-5; cdr3_nt: TGTGCCAGCAGCTTCGACGGACAGGGGATTCAGCCCCAGCATTTT; cdr3_aa: CASSFDGQGIQPQHF
v_call: TRBV4-2; d_call: .; clone_size: .; j_call: TRBJ1-2; cdr3_nt: TGTGCCAGCAGCCAGGGGAGCATAAACTATGGCTACACCTTC; cdr3_aa: CASSQGSINYGYTF
v_call: TRBV30; d_call: .; clone_size: .; j_call: TRBJ2-1; cdr3_nt: TGTGCCTGGAGTCAAACGGGGCCCAACAATGAGCAGTTCTTC; cdr3_aa: CAWSQTGPNNEQFF
v_call: TRBV5-1; d_call: .; clone_size: .; j_call: TRBJ1-3; cdr3_nt: TGCGCCAGCAGCTTTTTGGGCATTTCGGCTGGAAACACCATATATTTT; cdr3_aa: CASSFLGISAGNTIYF
v_call: TRBV18; d_call: TRBD1; clone_size: .; j_call: TRBJ2-5; cdr3_nt: TGTGCCAGCTCACCCGGACAGGGGAGGAAGACCCAGTACTTC; cdr3_aa: CASSPGQGRKTQYF
v_call: TRBV4-1; d_call: .; clone_size: .; j_call: TRBJ2-5; cdr3_nt: TGCGCCAGCAGCCAAGATATCGGGGGCTGGGAGACCCAGTACTTC; cdr3_aa: CASSQDIGGWETQYF
v_call: TRBV7-2; d_call: .; clone_size: .; j_call: TRBJ2-3; cdr3_nt: TGTGCCAGCAGCTTAGGAGGGGGGGCAGATACGCAGTATTTT; cdr3_aa: CASSLGGGADTQYF
v_call: TRBV15; d_call: TRBD1; clone_size: .; j_call: TRBJ1-4; cdr3_nt: TGTGCCACCAGCACCCGACAGGGGGAAAAACTGTTTTTT; cdr3_aa: CATSTRQGEKLFF
v_call: TRBV7-2; d_call: .; clone_size: .; j_call: TRBJ2-6; cdr3_nt: TGTGCCAGCAGCTCCTCCTCTGGGGCCAACGTCCTGACTTTC; cdr3_aa: CASSSSSGANVLTF
v_call: TRBV18; d_call: .; clone_size: once; j_call: TRBJ1-2; cdr3_nt: TGTGCCAGCTCAGCGGAGAACTATGGCTACACCTTC; cdr3_aa: CASSAENYGYTF
v_call: TRBV28; d_call: .; clone_size: .; j_call: TRBJ1-1; cdr3_nt: TGTGCCAGCAGTTTGTGGCAGAACACTGAAGCTTTCTTT; cdr3_aa: CASSLWQNTEAFF
v_call: TRBV28; d_call: TRBD1; clone_size: .; j_call: TRBJ1-3; cdr3_nt: TGTGCCAGCAGGATGGACAGGGGAAGAAACACCATATATTTT; cdr3_aa: CASRMDRGRNTIYF
v_call: TRBV3-1/TRBV3-2; d_call: .; clone_size: .; j_call: TRBJ2-5; cdr3_nt: TGTGCCAGCAGCCAGTGGGGCGTTCCAGGTTCAGAGACCCAGTACTTC; cdr3_aa: CASSQWGVPGSETQYF
v_call: TRBV4-1; d_call: .; clone_size: .; j_call: TRBJ1-2; cdr3_nt: TGCGCCAGCAGCCAAGAGACGGACCCTCGCTATGGCTACACCTTC; cdr3_aa: CASSQETDPRYGYTF
v_call: TRBV7-6; d_call: TRBD2; clone_size: .; j_call: TRBJ2-1; cdr3_nt: TGTGCCAGCAGCTCCAGGACTCTAGCGGGGGTGAACAATGAGCAGTTCTTC; cdr3_aa: CASSSRTLAGVNNEQFF
v_call: TRBV28; d_call: TRBD1; clone_size: .; j_call: TRBJ1-1; cdr3_nt: TGTGCCAGCAGACCTAGACAGGGCTCTAACACTGAAGCTTTCTTT; cdr3_aa: CASRPRQGSNTEAFF
v_call: TRBV24-1; d_call: .; clone_size: .; j_call: TRBJ1-2; cdr3_nt: TGTGCCACCAGTGATGTAAACTCTTATGGCTACACCTTC; cdr3_aa: CATSDVNSYGYTF
v_call: TRBV18; d_call: .; clone_size: .; j_call: TRBJ1-1; cdr3_nt: TGTGCCAGCTCACCACCGTCGGGGGCCGCGATGAACACTGAAGCTTTCTTT; cdr3_aa: CASSPPSGAAMNTEAFF
v_call: TRBV9; d_call: .; clone_size: .; j_call: TRBJ1-5; cdr3_nt: TGTGCCAGCAGCGAGGGGGGATCAGGTCAGCCCCAGCATTTT; cdr3_aa: CASSEGGSGQPQHF
v_call: TRBV27; d_call: .; clone_size: .; j_call: TRBJ1-3; cdr3_nt: TGTGCCAGCAGTCCGACAAGACCTGGAAACACCATATATTTT; cdr3_aa: CASSPTRPGNTIYF
v_call: TRBV28; d_call: TRBD1; clone_size: .; j_call: TRBJ1-2; cdr3_nt: TGTGCCAGCAGTACCGCCGGGACAGGGGATGGCTACACCTTC; cdr3_aa: CASSTAGTGDGYTF
v_call: TRBV5-1; d_call: .; clone_size: .; j_call: TRBJ1-1; cdr3_nt: TGCGCCAGCAGCCAAATCGGCACGGCTTTGAACACTGAAGCTTTCTTT; cdr3_aa: CASSQIGTALNTEAFF
v_call: TRBV7-7; d_call: .; clone_size: .; j_call: TRBJ2-5; cdr3_nt: TGTGCCAGCAGCTTAGGCTTAGGGAACCAAGAGACCCAGTACTTC; cdr3_aa: CASSLGLGNQETQYF
v_call: TRBV5-6; d_call: .; clone_size: few; j_call: TRBJ1-2; cdr3_nt: TGTGCCAGCAGCTTACGGGGGCTCTACACCTTC; cdr3_aa: CASSLRGLYTF
v_call: TRBV2; d_call: .; clone_size: few; j_call: TRBJ1-1; cdr3_nt: TGTGCCAGCAGTGTACAAGGTCCCGAAACTTTCTTT; cdr3_aa: CASSVQGPETFF
v_call: TRBV9; d_call: TRBD1; clone_size: .; j_call: TRBJ2-5; cdr3_nt: TGTGCCAGCAGCCGAGTAGGTGGGACAGGGGGCAGGGAGACCCAGTACTTC; cdr3_aa: CASSRVGGTGGRETQYF
v_call: TRBV5-1; d_call: .; clone_size: .; j_call: TRBJ1-1; cdr3_nt: TGCGCCAGCAGCATATACAGGGCTAACACTGAAGCTTTCTTT; cdr3_aa: CASSIYRANTEAFF
v_call: TRBV4-1; d_call: .; clone_size: .; j_call: TRBJ1-3; cdr3_nt: TGCGCCAGCAGCCTGGCGAACATGTACCCTGGAAACACCATATATTTT; cdr3_aa: CASSLANMYPGNTIYF
v_call: TRBV28; d_call: TRBD1; clone_size: few; j_call: TRBJ1-2; cdr3_nt: TGTGCCAGCAGCGGTACCGGGACAGGGAACTATGGCTACACCTTC; cdr3_aa: CASSGTGTGNYGYTF
v_call: TRBV28; d_call: .; clone_size: .; j_call: TRBJ1-6; cdr3_nt: TGTGCCAGCAACCACAGAGCGAGGTCACCCCTCCACTTT; cdr3_aa: CASNHRARSPLHF
v_call: TRBV18; d_call: .; clone_size: .; j_call: TRBJ2-3; cdr3_nt: TGTGCCAGCTCACCACGTGCAGGGGACGATACGCAGTATTTT; cdr3_aa: CASSPRAGDDTQYF
v_call: TRBV6-6; d_call: .; clone_size: .; j_call: TRBJ1-5; cdr3_nt: TGTGCCAGCAGTTACCTAGGGGTAGGGAATCAGCCCCAGCATTTT; cdr3_aa: CASSYLGVGNQPQHF
v_call: TRBV2; d_call: .; clone_size: .; j_call: TRBJ2-2; cdr3_nt: TGTGCCAGCAAGCAACGCCCTTACGGGTCGGGCACCGGGGAGCTGTTTTTT; cdr3_aa: CASKQRPYGSGTGELFF
v_call: TRBV7-2; d_call: .; clone_size: .; j_call: TRBJ2-1; cdr3_nt: TGTGCCAGCAGCTTTGACAGGCAAACCCTCAATGAGCAGTTCTTC; cdr3_aa: CASSFDRQTLNEQFF
v_call: TRBV4-1; d_call: .; clone_size: .; j_call: TRBJ2-2; cdr3_nt: TGCGCCAGCAGCCAAGCACGGGCAGGGGTTAGGACCGGGGAGCTGTTTTTT; cdr3_aa: CASSQARAGVRTGELFF
v_call: TRBV9; d_call: TRBD1; clone_size: .; j_call: TRBJ1-6; cdr3_nt: TGTGCCAGCAGCTGGGACAGCCATAATTCACCCCTCCACTTT; cdr3_aa: CASSWDSHNSPLHF
v_call: TRBV5-1; d_call: .; clone_size: .; j_call: TRBJ1-5; cdr3_nt: TGCGCCAGCAGCTTGGTACACCCAGGGACATCGTATAATAGCAATCAGCCCCAGCATTTT; cdr3_aa: CASSLVHPGTSYNSNQPQHF
v_call: TRBV25-1; d_call: TRBD2; clone_size: few; j_call: TRBJ2-1; cdr3_nt: TGTGCCAGCAGTCAAGCGGGGAGCTCCTACAATGAGCAGTTCTTC; cdr3_aa: CASSQAGSSYNEQFF
v_call: TRBV4-1; d_call: TRBD1; clone_size: .; j_call: TRBJ1-4; cdr3_nt: TGCGCCAGCAGCCAAGGGGCGACAGGGAGGGAAAAACTGTTTTTT; cdr3_aa: CASSQGATGREKLFF
v_call: TRBV6-6; d_call: TRBD1; clone_size: .; j_call: TRBJ1-5; cdr3_nt: TGTGCCAGCAGAACTCCAGGGGGGCCCCAGCATTTT; cdr3_aa: CASRTPGGPQHF
v_call: TRBV7-2; d_call: .; clone_size: .; j_call: TRBJ1-1; cdr3_nt: TGTGCCAGCAGCTTAGAGGCTGTGAACACTGAAGCTTTCTTT; cdr3_aa: CASSLEAVNTEAFF
v_call: TRBV18; d_call: .; clone_size: .; j_call: TRBJ1-2; cdr3_nt: TGTGCCAGCTCAAGAGAGCGAAACTATGGCTACACCTTC; cdr3_aa: CASSRERNYGYTF
v_call: TRBV9; d_call: .; clone_size: .; j_call: TRBJ1-2; cdr3_nt: TGTGCCAGCAGCGTAAATGTGGCGGACTATGGCTACACCTTC; cdr3_aa: CASSVNVADYGYTF